These T cell receptor beta chains were read from a single sample in a study of blood T cell repertoires in COVID-19. Measured with immunoSEQ multiplex PCR; TCRdb has only the in-frame clones, and not every one. The data contain 90,000 to 150,000 clones, roughly 82% of them singletons. The sample consisted of peripheral blood. These receptors all come from a human donor in a cohort sampled during active COVID-19. Each CDR3 is given with its conserved first and last residue. D genes are given only for firm matches. Clone size is stated in some rows and not others, as once, few, many or a class when expanded.

V gene: TRBV19
CDR3 length: 16
clone size: once
J gene: TRBJ1-4
D gene: TRBD1
CDR3 protein: CASAGRQGATNEKLFF
CDR3 DNA: TGTGCCAGTGCTGGGAGACAGGGGGCAACTAATGAAAAACTGTTTTTT

V gene: TRBV20-1
CDR3 length: 11
clone size: -
J gene: TRBJ2-1
D gene: -
CDR3 protein: CSARDGGEQFF
CDR3 DNA: TGCAGTGCTAGAGATGGAGGTGAGCAGTTCTTC

V gene: TRBV29-1
CDR3 length: 15
clone size: once
J gene: TRBJ2-3
D gene: TRBD2
CDR3 protein: CSVEGTSGDLDTQYF
CDR3 DNA: TGCAGCGTTGAGGGGACTAGCGGGGACTTGGATACGCAGTATTTT

V gene: TRBV6-5
CDR3 length: 13
clone size: -
J gene: TRBJ2-7
D gene: TRBD1
CDR3 protein: CASSYRDRGEQYF
CDR3 DNA: TGTGCCAGCAGTTACCGGGACAGGGGCGAGCAGTACTTC

V gene: TRBV11-2
CDR3 length: 13
clone size: -
J gene: TRBJ2-1
D gene: TRBD1
CDR3 protein: CASSPDRVHEQFF
CDR3 DNA: TGTGCCAGCAGCCCCGACAGGGTGCATGAGCAGTTCTTC

V gene: TRBV6-2/TRBV6-3
CDR3 length: 16
clone size: -
J gene: TRBJ2-1
D gene: -
CDR3 protein: CASSSHREGAYNEQFF
CDR3 DNA: TGTGCCAGCAGTTCCCACAGGGAGGGGGCCTACAATGAGCAGTTCTTC

V gene: TRBV13
CDR3 length: 14
clone size: -
J gene: TRBJ1-1
D gene: TRBD1
CDR3 protein: CASSLARGDTEAFF
CDR3 DNA: TGTGCCAGCAGCTTAGCCAGGGGGGACACTGAAGCTTTCTTT

V gene: TRBV12-3/TRBV12-4
CDR3 length: 13
clone size: -
J gene: TRBJ2-7
D gene: -
CDR3 protein: CASSLDLLYEQYF
CDR3 DNA: TGTGCCAGCAGTTTAGATCTCCTCTACGAGCAGTACTTC

V gene: TRBV5-1
CDR3 length: 14
clone size: -
J gene: TRBJ2-3
D gene: -
CDR3 protein: CASSLKTRTDTQYF
CDR3 DNA: TGCGCCAGCAGCTTGAAGACTCGCACAGATACGCAGTATTTT

V gene: TRBV3-1/TRBV3-2
CDR3 length: 17
clone size: -
J gene: TRBJ2-7
D gene: TRBD2
CDR3 protein: CASSSNWTSGDTYEQYF
CDR3 DNA: TGTGCCAGCAGCTCTAATTGGACTAGCGGGGATACCTACGAGCAGTACTTC